A single TCR beta chain is shown here with its context. Its target is unknown. Other nucleotide sequences in the sample specify the same CDR3. The CDR3 runs to 13 residues. Between the trimmed V and J ends, which lost 3 bases and 4 bases, there was a span of 7 bases. The germline CDR1 and CDR2 sequences are MDHEN and SYDVKM. This entry belongs to a study of shared clonotypes between healthy human individuals. Study outcomes and limitations: Shared across several donors were 5% to 6% of the naive CD4 clonotypes. The four-donor shared clonotypes exceeded non-shared clonotypes in generation probability, with non-shared ones scoring lower.

Some clones are missing from TCRdb's copy, which holds only in-frame ones; the method was immunoSEQ multiplex PCR. Of roughly 640,000 clones listed, about 97% were seen once; the top ten hold less than 0.065%. Sequenced material: naive CD4+ T cells sorted from blood. Subset defined: CD45RA+ positively selected. This clonotype originated in a woman aged 30 to 39 in good health. The gene calls are TRBV28 and TRBJ1-3; D possibly corresponds to TRBD1 (5 bases). CDR3 amino acids: CASSFGGGNTIYF. In DNA form, the CDR3 reads TGTGCCAGCAGTTTCGGGGGAGGAAACACCATATATTTT.